The subject of this entry is one TCR beta chain. Sequencing used immunoSEQ multiplex PCR; TCRdb keeps in-frame clones, though not all of them. The repertoire has roughly 250,000 clones, 85% to 90% of them found once; the top ten carry approximately 12%. This sample was taken from a study of blood T cell repertoires in COVID-19. Turning to the study itself: PBMCs, B-cell-depleted T cells, or T cells were the source of the cDNA or gDNA that made up the material.

V lost 5 bases, J lost 6 bases, and 19 bases lay in between. Germline lookup yields CDR1 LGHNA and CDR2 YNFKEQ. The CDR3 spans 15 residues. Sequenced material: peripheral blood. The sequence was collected from a woman in her thirties with COVID-19, enrolled during active disease. The chain couples TRBV4-2 to TRBJ1-1; a weak D match, TRBD1 (5 bases). The CDR3 bases are TGTGCCAGCAGCACCCGACCAGGGTCCGACCCTGAAGCTTTCTTT. This encodes CASSTRPGSDPEAFF.